Given below is one T cell receptor beta chain in context. What it binds is not known. Germline values: CDR1 MNHNY, CDR2 SVGAGI (reference sequence). The CDR3 runs to 14 residues. Trimming removed 6 bases at V and 3 bases at J, with 9 bases between. These data are taken from a study of T cell responses to AZD1222 COVID-19 vaccine. Study-wide results and limits: Two doses of AZD1222 preceded a rise in Spike-specific TCR breadth and depth.

Libraries were prepared by immunoSEQ multiplex PCR; TCRdb keeps only in-frame clonotypes and omits some of them. The sample includes some 160,000 clones, approximately 90% of them seen just once. The sequences come from peripheral blood, collected 28 days after the second AZD1222 dose. This chain links TRBV6-6 with TRBJ2-6; D perhaps matches TRBD1 (5 bases). The clonotype was recovered from an adult who received the AZD1222 COVID-19 vaccine. CDR3 coding DNA: TGTGCCAGCAGGGCAGGGCTTGGGGCCAACGTCCTGACTTTC. The encoded protein is CASRAGLGANVLTF.